One and the same sample provided the 28 T cell receptor beta chains below, sequenced in a study of shared clonotypes between healthy human individuals. Sequencing was performed with immunoSEQ multiplex PCR; in TCRdb, only in-frame clones are kept and a portion is missing. The sample contains 2 million to 2.5 million clones, over 90% of which appear only once. The sequencing sample was made of naive CD4+ T cells from PBMCs. Sample subset: CD45RA+ positively selected. Receptor source: a man between 18 and 29 years old in good health. Some clones in this sample may be carry-over from other donors' samples.

As concerns this clone: Other DNA sequences in the sample encode the same CDR3. J is TRBJ2-3 and V is TRBV7-2; D is uncertain. The length of the CDR3 is 14 residues. CDR1 and CDR2 (germline): SGHTA, FQGNSA. V shed 8 bases and J shed 0 bases, with 12 bases lying between them. The CDR3 DNA follows: TGTGCCAGCTCTCAGACCCGAAGCACAGATACGCAGTATTTT. This gives the protein CASSQTRSTDTQYF.

The genes are TRBV6-1 and TRBJ2-1; TRBD2 matches at 12 bases. The CDR3 spans 16 residues. Germline V lookup: CDR1 MNHNS, CDR2 SASEGT. Losses at the gene ends were 3 bases for V and 7 bases for J; bases not matched to a gene: 7. CDR3 region: CASSEETSGRGNEQFF. The CDR3 nucleotides read TGTGCCAGCAGTGAGGAGACTAGCGGGAGAGGGAATGAGCAGTTCTTC.

V gene TRBV18 combines with J gene TRBJ2-3, with D perhaps matching TRBD2 (6 bases). This CDR3 comprises 17 residues. V was shortened by 3 bases and J by 1 base, with 17 bases between the two germline ends. CDR1 and CDR2 from the germline V gene are KGHSH and LQKENI. The CDR3 DNA reads TGTGCCAGCTCACCGACCGGAGGGCCCCTCGGCACAGATACGCAGTATTTT. Translated: CASSPTGGPLGTDTQYF. The whole variable domain, filled in from reference TRBV18 and TRBJ2-3, reads NAGVMQNPRHLVRRRGQEARLRCSPMKGHSHVYWYRQLPEEGLKFMVYLQKENIIDESGMPKERFSAEFPKEGPSILRIQQVVRGDSAAYFCASSPTGGPLGTDTQYFGPGTRLTVL.

As concerns this clone: The sample carries other DNA sequences with the same CDR3. The V call is TRBV5-1, the J call TRBJ2-1; the match to TRBD2 covers 10 bases. There are 15 residues in the CDR3. After removal of 4 bases from V and 4 bases from J, the junction contained 5 bases not matched to a gene. Germline loops: CDR1 SGHRS, CDR2 YFSETQ. The DNA of the CDR3 is TGCGCCAGCAGCCTACTAGCGGGAACTTACAATGAGCAGTTCTTC. Its protein product is CASSLLAGTYNEQFF.

The chain carries TRBV6-5 and TRBJ2-7, with 7 bases matching TRBD1. This CDR3 comprises 13 residues. The trim removed 6 bases at V and 2 bases at J, leaving 4 bases unmatched. CDR1 and CDR2 from the germline V gene are MNHEY and SVGAGI. In nucleotides, the CDR3 is TGTGCCAGCAGCCTGGGACAGACCTACGAGCAGTACTTC. Residues: CASSLGQTYEQYF.

This clone occurred a few times. The V and J genes are TRBV30 and TRBJ1-2; a weak D match, TRBD1 (6 bases). The CDR3 is made up of 13 amino acids. Germline lookup yields CDR1 GTSNPN and CDR2 SVGIG (reference sequence). Trimming took off 1 base at V and 4 bases at J, with 10 bases between the two ends. CDR3 region: CAWSEGVGYGYTF. CDR3 DNA sequence: TGTGCCTGGAGTGAGGGGGTCGGCTATGGCTACACCTTC.

This clone was seen only once. The chain recombines TRBV5-1 with TRBJ2-7, with 7 bases matching TRBD1. The trim removed 7 bases at V and 5 bases at J, leaving 9 bases unmatched. From germline, CDR1 is SGHRS and CDR2 YFSETQ. The CDR3 extends over 13 amino acids. In DNA, the CDR3 is TGCGCCAGCTCTAGAAGGGGACAGAACGAGCAGTACTTC. Protein: CASSRRGQNEQYF.

In its sample, this clone was seen once. V and J are TRBV5-4 and TRBJ1-2; D perhaps matches TRBD1 (5 bases). Germline assignment: CDR1 SGHNT and CDR2 YYREEE (reference sequence). Deletions cut 0 bases from V and 5 bases from J, with 17 bases between. The CDR3 is 16 amino acids. This CDR3 is CASSLGGAGAIYGYTF. Here the CDR3 DNA reads TGTGCCAGCAGCTTGGGGGGCGCCGGGGCGATTTATGGCTACACCTTC.

The genes are TRBV18 and TRBJ2-3; D may match TRBD1 or TRBD2 (5 bases each). This CDR3 contains 14 residues. The V end was cut by 4 bases, the J end by 2 bases, with 10 bases between. Germline CDR1 is KGHSH and CDR2 is LQKENI. CDR3 bases: TGTGCCAGCTCACTCGGGACCAACACAGATACGCAGTATTTT. Encoded protein: CASSLGTNTDTQYF.

This clone has only one observation. The chain uses TRBV5-4 and TRBJ2-2; D may match TRBD1 or TRBD2 (5 bases each). The V gene lost 5 bases and the J gene lost 6 bases, with 11 bases spanning the gap. The CDR3 is 13 amino acids. Germline V gene data show CDR1 as SGHNT and CDR2 as YYREEE (reference sequence). CDR3 loop: CASSAQGAGELFF. The CDR3 coding sequence is TGTGCCAGCAGTGCGCAGGGAGCCGGGGAGCTGTTTTTT.

CDR3 coding DNA: TGTGCCAGCAGCCCTACGGGCGGGAGGAATTCCGAGCAGTACTTC. This encodes CASSPTGGRNSEQYF. The chain employs TRBV7-2 and TRBJ2-7; TRBD2 agrees at 8 bases. CDR1 is SGHTA and CDR2 is FQGNSA in the germline V gene. The ends lost 5 bases at V and 6 bases at J; junction bases unmatched: 12. This CDR3 contains 15 residues.

In DNA form, the CDR3 reads TGTGCCAGCAGCTCGACAGGGCGAGACTACAATGAGCAGTTCTTC. Its protein is CASSSTGRDYNEQFF. The V gene is TRBV7-9, the J gene TRBJ2-1; 7 bases line up with TRBD1. The CDR3 has 15 residues. Germline values: CDR1 SEHNR, CDR2 FQNEAQ (reference sequence). With 4 bases clipped from V and 3 bases from J, the junction kept 6 bases outside the gene matches.

The CDR3 loop reads CASSSLEGRGNEQFF. The CDR3 bases are TGCGCCAGCAGTTCATTAGAGGGCAGGGGCAATGAGCAGTTCTTC. This chain joins TRBV5-1 and TRBJ2-1; D possibly corresponds to TRBD1 (6 bases). Trimming removed 5 bases at V and 6 bases at J, with 18 bases between. Germline CDR1 and CDR2: SGHRS and YFSETQ. There are 15 residues in the CDR3.

This chain joins TRBV4-1 and TRBJ2-7; D unresolved. CDR1 and CDR2 (germline): MGHRA, YSYEKL. This CDR3 spans 14 amino acids. Deletions cut 3 bases from V and 2 bases from J, with 11 bases between. This CDR3 reads CASSHGTYTYEQYF. CDR3 in DNA: TGCGCCAGCAGCCACGGAACATACACCTACGAGCAGTACTTC.

V and J are TRBV6-6 and TRBJ1-4; D possibly corresponds to TRBD1 (6 bases). The CDR3 contains 15 residues. Deletions cut 6 bases from V and 4 bases from J, with 15 bases between. Per germline, CDR1 MNHNY and CDR2 SVGAGI (reference sequence). Here the CDR3 DNA reads TGTGCCAGCAGGGGCGGACAGCTTCTTAATGAAAAACTGTTTTTT. Protein sequence: CASRGGQLLNEKLFF.

V is TRBV18 and J is TRBJ2-1, with D unclear. The ends were cut back, 1 base at V and 8 bases at J, with 6 bases in the middle. This CDR3 spans 12 amino acids. From germline, CDR1 is KGHSH and CDR2 LQKENI. The CDR3 loop reads CASSPRGYEQFF. CDR3 sequence (DNA): TGTGCCAGCTCACCACGTGGATATGAGCAGTTCTTC.

J is TRBJ2-2 and V is TRBV28; no reliable D call. Germline V gene data show CDR1 as MDHEN and CDR2 as SYDVKM. V was shortened by 3 bases and J by 2 bases, with 10 bases between the two germline ends. CDR3 length: 15 amino acids. CDR3 coding DNA: TGTGCCAGCAGTTTTGGGTCCTTCAACACCGGGGAGCTGTTTTTT. Its protein product is CASSFGSFNTGELFF.

This chain joins TRBV5-1 and TRBJ2-2; TRBD2 might be the D (6 bases). There are 16 residues in the CDR3. Trimming removed 1 base from V and 5 bases from J, with 15 bases in between. Germline values: CDR1 SGHRS, CDR2 YFSETQ. The CDR3 sequence: CASSLRATAGTGELFF. DNA for the CDR3: TGCGCCAGCAGCTTGCGGGCCACCGCGGGGACCGGGGAGCTGTTTTTT.

Worth noting for this clone: The sample holds other DNA sequences that translate to the same CDR3. The chain recombines TRBV7-9 with TRBJ2-7, with unresolved D. This CDR3 is 12 amino acids long. Per germline, CDR1 SEHNR and CDR2 FQNEAQ (reference sequence). Trimming took 3 bases from V and 7 from J, leaving 10 bases between them. The CDR3 is CASSFGVGEQYF. The CDR3 DNA follows: TGTGCCAGCAGCTTTGGGGTTGGAGAGCAGTACTTC.

This chain joins TRBV6-1 and TRBJ1-1; 7 bases match TRBD1. The germline gives CDR1 MNHNS, CDR2 SASEGT. The CDR3 contains 14 residues. The V segment lost 10 bases and the J segment 3 bases; nucleotides outside the gene matches: 11. The CDR3 is CATQVGGQYTEAFF. CDR3 DNA sequence: TGTGCCACTCAAGTAGGGGGCCAGTACACTGAAGCTTTCTTT.

This rearrangement joins TRBV5-1 to TRBJ1-5, with no clear D. In germline, CDR1 is SGHRS, CDR2 YFSETQ. This CDR3 is 13 amino acids long. V dropped 3 bases and J dropped 7 bases, with 11 bases sitting between them. This CDR3 is CASSSDPQQPQHF. The CDR3 bases are TGCGCCAGCAGCTCGGACCCCCAACAGCCCCAGCATTTT.

The chain carries TRBV29-1 and TRBJ2-2; 7 bases are shared with TRBD1. The CDR3 length is 13 residues. V shed 7 bases, J shed 7 bases, and the junction held 9 bases outside the gene matches. Germline V gene sequence: CDR1 SQVTM, CDR2 ANQGSEA. CDR3 nucleotides: TGCAGCGCCGTACTGGGGGACAGCGGGGAGCTGTTTTTT. Translation gives CSAVLGDSGELFF.

The V call is TRBV5-1, the J call TRBJ2-2; D is uncertain. This CDR3 comprises 16 residues. Germline V gene lookup returns CDR1 SGHRS and CDR2 YFSETQ. The germline V and J ends were trimmed by 1 base and 0 bases, with 10 bases remaining between them. The CDR3 sequence is CASSLRATANTGELFF. The CDR3 DNA follows: TGCGCCAGCAGCTTGAGGGCGACCGCGAACACCGGGGAGCTGTTTTTT.

This chain connects TRBV7-2 to TRBJ1-5; 8 positions agree with TRBD1. Losses at the gene ends were 4 bases for V and 5 bases for J; bases not matched to a gene: 7. The CDR3 length is 15 residues. Germline loops: CDR1 SGHTA, CDR2 FQGNSA. CDR3 nucleotide sequence: TGTGCCAGCAGCTGGAACTCAGGGGGCGATCAGCCCCAGCATTTT. It specifies CASSWNSGGDQPQHF.

Comments on this clone: Other DNA sequences in the sample encode the same CDR3. The chain has TRBV19 and TRBJ1-5; perhaps TRBD1 as D (6 bases). Germline values: CDR1 LNHDA, CDR2 SQIVND (reference sequence). V lost 5 bases and J 5 bases, leaving 10 bases between the germline ends. CDR3 length equals 13 residues. CDR3 amino acids: CASSSTGYQPQHF. DNA for the CDR3: TGTGCCAGTAGTTCCACAGGGTATCAGCCCCAGCATTTT.

The chain joins TRBV28 to TRBJ1-4; D gene unclear. The CDR3 extends over 15 amino acids. Trimming removed 3 bases from V and 7 bases from J, with 15 bases in between. The germline V gene has CDR1 MDHEN and CDR2 SYDVKM. CDR3 nucleotides: TGTGCCAGCAGTTTCGAAGAAGCGCTCGGTGAAAAACTGTTTTTT. Translation gives CASSFEEALGEKLFF.

In DNA, the CDR3 is TGTGCCAGCAGCTTGGACCTCGGGGGAGAAAAACTGTTTTTT. Protein sequence: CASSLDLGGEKLFF. V is TRBV5-4 and J is TRBJ1-4; a possible D gene is TRBD1 (5 bases). The CDR3 has 14 residues. The V gene lost 0 bases and the J gene lost 8 bases, with 11 bases spanning the gap. Per the germline V gene, CDR1 is SGHNT and CDR2 is YYREEE (reference sequence).

The gene calls are TRBV9 and TRBJ1-1; 7 bases match TRBD1. The CDR3 loop spans 14 amino acids. V gave up 6 bases and J gave up 4 bases; unmatched junction bases: 9. Germline-derived CDR1 and CDR2 are SGDLS and YYNGEE. The CDR3 bases are TGTGCCAGCAACCCGACAGGGTTGGGCACTGAAGCTTTCTTT. Protein sequence: CASNPTGLGTEAFF.